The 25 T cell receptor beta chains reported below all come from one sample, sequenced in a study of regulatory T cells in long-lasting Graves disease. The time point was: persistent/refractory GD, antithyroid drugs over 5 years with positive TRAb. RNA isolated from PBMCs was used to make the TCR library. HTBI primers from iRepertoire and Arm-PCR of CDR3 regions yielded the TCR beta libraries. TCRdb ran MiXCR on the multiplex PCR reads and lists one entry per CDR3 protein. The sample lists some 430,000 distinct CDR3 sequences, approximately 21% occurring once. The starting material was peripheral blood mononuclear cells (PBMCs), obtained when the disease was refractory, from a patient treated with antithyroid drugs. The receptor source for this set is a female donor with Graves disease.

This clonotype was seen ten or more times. The CDR3 region has the DNA TGTGCCAGCAGCTACCCGACATCACCCCTCCACTTT. Protein sequence: CASSYPTSPLHF. The chain has TRBV7-2 and TRBJ1-6; D remains unclear. Germline V gene data show CDR1 as SGHTA and CDR2 as FQGNSA. Trimming left V 4 bases short and J 10 bases short, with 8 bases between. This CDR3 comprises 12 residues. The complete variable domain, with remaining parts taken from reference TRBV7-2 and TRBJ1-6, reads GAGVSQSPSNKVTEKGKDVELRCDPISGHTALYWYRQSLGQGLEFLIYFQGNSAPDKSGLPSDRFSAERTGGSVSTLTIQRTQQEDSAVYLCASSYPTSPLHFGNGTRLTVT.

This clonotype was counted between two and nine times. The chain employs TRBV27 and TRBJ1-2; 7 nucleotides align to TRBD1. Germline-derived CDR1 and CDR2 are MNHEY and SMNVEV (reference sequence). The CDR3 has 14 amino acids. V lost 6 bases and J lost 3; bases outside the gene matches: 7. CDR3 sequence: CASRPGQFDYGYTF. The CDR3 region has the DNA TGTGCCAGCAGACCGGGACAGTTTGACTATGGCTACACCTTC.

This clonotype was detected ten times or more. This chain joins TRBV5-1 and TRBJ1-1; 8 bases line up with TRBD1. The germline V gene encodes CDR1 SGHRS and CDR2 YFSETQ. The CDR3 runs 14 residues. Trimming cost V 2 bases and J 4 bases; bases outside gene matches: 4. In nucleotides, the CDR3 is TGCGCCAGCAGCTTCGGACAGGGTCCCACTGAAGCTTTCTTT. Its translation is CASSFGQGPTEAFF.

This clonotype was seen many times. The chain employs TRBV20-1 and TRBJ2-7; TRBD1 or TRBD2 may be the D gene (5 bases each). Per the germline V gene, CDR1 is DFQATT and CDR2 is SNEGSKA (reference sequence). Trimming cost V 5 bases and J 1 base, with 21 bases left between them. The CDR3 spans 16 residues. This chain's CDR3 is CSAGSDAGWESYEQYF. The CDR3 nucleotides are TGCAGTGCTGGATCCGATGCAGGGTGGGAGTCCTACGAGCAGTACTTC.

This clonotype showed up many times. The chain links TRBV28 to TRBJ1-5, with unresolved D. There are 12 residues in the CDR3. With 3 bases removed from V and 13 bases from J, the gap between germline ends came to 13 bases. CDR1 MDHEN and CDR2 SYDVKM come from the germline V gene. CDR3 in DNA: TGTGCCAGCAGTTTTCCCAACGCAAAACAGCATTTT. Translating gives CASSFPNAKQHF. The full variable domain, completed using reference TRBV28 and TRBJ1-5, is DVKVTQSSRYLVKRTGEKVFLECVQDMDHENMFWYRQDPGLGLRLIYFSYDVKMKEKGDIPEGYSVSREKKERFSLILESASTNQTSMYLCASSFPNAKQHFGDGTRLSIL.

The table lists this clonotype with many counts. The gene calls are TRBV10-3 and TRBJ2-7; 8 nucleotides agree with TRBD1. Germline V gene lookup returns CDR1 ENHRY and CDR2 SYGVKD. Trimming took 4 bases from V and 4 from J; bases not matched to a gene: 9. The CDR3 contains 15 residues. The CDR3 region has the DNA TGTGCCATCAGTGTAATACAACAGGGGGGATACGAGCAGTACTTC. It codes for CAISVIQQGGYEQYF.

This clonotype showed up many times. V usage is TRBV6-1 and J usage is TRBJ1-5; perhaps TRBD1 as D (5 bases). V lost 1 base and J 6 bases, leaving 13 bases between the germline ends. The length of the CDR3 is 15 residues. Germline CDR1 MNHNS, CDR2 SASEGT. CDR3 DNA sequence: TGTGCCAGCAGTGAAGGTACAGGTTATGGTCAGCCCCAGCATTTT. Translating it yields CASSEGTGYGQPQHF.

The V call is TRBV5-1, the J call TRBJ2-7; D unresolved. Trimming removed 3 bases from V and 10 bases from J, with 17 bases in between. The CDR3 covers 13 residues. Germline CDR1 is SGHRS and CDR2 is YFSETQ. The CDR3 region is CASSSRPSDPQYF. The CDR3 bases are TGCGCCAGCAGCTCACGGCCGTCCGATCCCCAGTACTTC.

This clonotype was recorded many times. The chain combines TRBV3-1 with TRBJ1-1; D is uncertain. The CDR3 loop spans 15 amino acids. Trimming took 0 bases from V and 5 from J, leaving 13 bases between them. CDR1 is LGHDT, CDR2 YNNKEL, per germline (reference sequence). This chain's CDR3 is CASSQDLPVGTEAFF. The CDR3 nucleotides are TGTGCCAGCAGCCAAGATTTACCAGTGGGGACTGAAGCTTTCTTT.

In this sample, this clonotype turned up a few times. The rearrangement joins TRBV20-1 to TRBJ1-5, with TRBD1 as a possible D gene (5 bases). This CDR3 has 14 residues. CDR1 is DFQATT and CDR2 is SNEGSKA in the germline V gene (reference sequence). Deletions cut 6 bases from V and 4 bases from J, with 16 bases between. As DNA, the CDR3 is TGCAGTGCGAAGCAGGGAGGTCCGAATCAGCCCCAGCATTTT. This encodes CSAKQGGPNQPQHF.

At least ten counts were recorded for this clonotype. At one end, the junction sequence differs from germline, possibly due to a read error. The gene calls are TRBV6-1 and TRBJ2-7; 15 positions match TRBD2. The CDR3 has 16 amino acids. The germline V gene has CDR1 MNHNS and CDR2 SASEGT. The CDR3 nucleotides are TGTGCCGGCAGGGGACTAGCGGGGGGCCAATCCTACGAGCAGTACTTC. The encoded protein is CAGRGLAGGQSYEQYF.

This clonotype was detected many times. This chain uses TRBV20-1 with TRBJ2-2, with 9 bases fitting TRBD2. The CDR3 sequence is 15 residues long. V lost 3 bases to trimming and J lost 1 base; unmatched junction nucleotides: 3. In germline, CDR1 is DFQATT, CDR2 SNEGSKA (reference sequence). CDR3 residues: CSARGTSLNTGELFF. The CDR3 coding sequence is TGCAGTGCTAGGGGGACTAGCTTGAACACCGGGGAGCTGTTTTTT.

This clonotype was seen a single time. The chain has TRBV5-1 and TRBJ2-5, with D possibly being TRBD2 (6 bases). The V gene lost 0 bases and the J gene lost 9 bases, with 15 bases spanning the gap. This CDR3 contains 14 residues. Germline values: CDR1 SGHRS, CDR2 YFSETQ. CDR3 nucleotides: TGCGCCAGCAGCTTGGGGGACTCCTTAGGGGCCCAGTACTTC. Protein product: CASSLGDSLGAQYF.

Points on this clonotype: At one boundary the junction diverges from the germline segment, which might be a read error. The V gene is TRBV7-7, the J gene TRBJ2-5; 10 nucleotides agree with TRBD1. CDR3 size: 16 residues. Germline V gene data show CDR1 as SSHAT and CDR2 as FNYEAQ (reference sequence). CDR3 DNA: TGTGCTAGCAGCTCGAGGGTGACAGGGGGCTCGGAGACCCAGTACTTC. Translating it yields CASSSRVTGGSETQYF.

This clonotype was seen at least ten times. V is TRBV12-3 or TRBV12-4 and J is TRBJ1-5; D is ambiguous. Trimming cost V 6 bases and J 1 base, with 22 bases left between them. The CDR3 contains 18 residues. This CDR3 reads CASSNPGGTNPSNQPQHF. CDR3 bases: TGTGCCAGCAGCAACCCGGGAGGCACCAACCCGAGCAATCAGCCCCAGCATTTT.

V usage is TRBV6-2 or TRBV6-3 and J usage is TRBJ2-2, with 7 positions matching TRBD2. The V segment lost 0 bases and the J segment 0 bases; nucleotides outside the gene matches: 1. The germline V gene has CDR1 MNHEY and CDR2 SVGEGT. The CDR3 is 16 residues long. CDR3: CASSYSSGTNTGELFF. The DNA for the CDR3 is TGTGCCAGCAGTTACTCGAGCGGGACGAACACCGGGGAGCTGTTTTTT.

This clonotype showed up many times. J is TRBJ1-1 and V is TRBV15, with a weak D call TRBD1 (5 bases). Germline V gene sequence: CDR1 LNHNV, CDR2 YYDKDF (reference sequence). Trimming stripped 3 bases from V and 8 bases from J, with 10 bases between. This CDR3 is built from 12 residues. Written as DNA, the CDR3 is TGTGCCACCAGCAGGAGGGAGGGGGAAGCTTTCTTT. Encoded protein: CATSRREGEAFF.

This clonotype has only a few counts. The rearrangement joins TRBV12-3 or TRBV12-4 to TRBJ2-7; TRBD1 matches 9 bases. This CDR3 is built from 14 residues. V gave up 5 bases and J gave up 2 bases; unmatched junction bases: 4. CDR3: CASSMDRGPYEQYF. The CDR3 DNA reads TGTGCCAGCAGTATGGACAGGGGCCCCTACGAGCAGTACTTC.

The CDR3 protein is CASSFQTGESYEQYF. CDR3 nucleotide sequence: TGTGCCAGCAGCTTTCAAACAGGGGAATCCTACGAGCAGTACTTC. The gene calls are TRBV7-2 and TRBJ2-7; 7 bases match TRBD1. The CDR3 is 15 residues long. V lost 3 bases, J lost 1 base, and 6 bases stayed unmatched. The germline V gene has CDR1 SGHTA and CDR2 FQGNSA.

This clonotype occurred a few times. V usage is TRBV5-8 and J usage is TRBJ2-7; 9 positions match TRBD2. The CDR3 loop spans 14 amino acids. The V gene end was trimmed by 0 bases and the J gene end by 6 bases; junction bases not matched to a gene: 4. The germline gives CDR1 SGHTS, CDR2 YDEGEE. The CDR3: CASSLEGGRAEQYF. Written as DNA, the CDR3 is TGTGCCAGCAGCTTGGAGGGCGGGAGGGCCGAGCAGTACTTC.

The CDR3, as DNA: TGTGCCAGCAGCTTAACGGGGGCCAAATCCTACGAGCAGTACTTC. Its protein is CASSLTGAKSYEQYF. The genes are TRBV13 and TRBJ2-7; the D call may be TRBD1 or TRBD2 (6 bases each). This CDR3 spans 15 amino acids. Trimming took 2 bases from V and 1 from J, leaving 12 bases between them. Germline V gene data show CDR1 as PRHDT and CDR2 as FYEKMQ (reference sequence).

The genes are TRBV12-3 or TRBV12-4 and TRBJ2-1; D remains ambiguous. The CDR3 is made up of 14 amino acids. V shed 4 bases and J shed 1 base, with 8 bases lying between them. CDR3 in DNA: TGTGCCAGCAGTTCTTTTATTTCCTACAATGAGCAGTTCTTC. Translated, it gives CASSSFISYNEQFF.

The CDR3 nucleotides read TGTGCCAGCAGTCCAAAGCGGGGGGGCCTAAACACCGGGGAGCTGTTTTTT. As protein: CASSPKRGGLNTGELFF. The chain has TRBV3-1 and TRBJ2-2, with 10 bases matching TRBD2. Germline V CDR1 and CDR2: LGHDT, YNNKEL (reference sequence). CDR3 length equals 17 residues. V lost 6 bases, J lost 2 bases, and 9 bases stayed unmatched. Combining the CDR3 with reference TRBV3-1 and TRBJ2-2 gives the whole variable domain DTAVSQTPKYLVTQMGNDKSIKCEQNLGHDTMYWYKQDSKKFLKIMFSYNNKELIINETVPNRFSPKSPDKAHLNLHINSLELGDSAVYFCASSPKRGGLNTGELFFGEGSRLTVL.

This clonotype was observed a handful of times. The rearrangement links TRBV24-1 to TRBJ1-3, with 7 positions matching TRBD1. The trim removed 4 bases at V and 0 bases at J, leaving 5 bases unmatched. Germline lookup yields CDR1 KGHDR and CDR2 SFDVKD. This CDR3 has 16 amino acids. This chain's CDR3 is CATSEPGQSSGNTIYF. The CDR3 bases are TGTGCCACCAGTGAGCCGGGACAGAGCTCTGGAAACACCATATATTTT.

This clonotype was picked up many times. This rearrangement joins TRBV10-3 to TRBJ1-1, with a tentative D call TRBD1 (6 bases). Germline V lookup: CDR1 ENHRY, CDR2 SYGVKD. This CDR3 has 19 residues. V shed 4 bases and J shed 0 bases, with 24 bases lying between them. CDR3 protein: CAISAPPTGYPLMNTEAFF. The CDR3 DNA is TGTGCCATCAGTGCCCCTCCGACAGGCTATCCGCTCATGAACACTGAAGCTTTCTTT.